Listed below are T cell receptor beta chains from one sample, sequenced in a study of graft-versus-host responses after intestinal transplantation. Their cognate antigens are unknown. Some clones are missing from TCRdb's copy, which holds only in-frame ones; the method was immunoSEQ multiplex PCR. The table shows more than 95,000 clones, with roughly 87% occurring only once. Sequences were derived from unstimulated CD4+ T cells sorted from spleen or lymph node cells, sampled before intestinal transplant. These receptors were taken from a human donor who received an intestinal transplant. Both conserved end residues are part of each CDR3. The D gene is left open where the match is weak. A clone size is listed for some rows: how often the clone was seen (once, few, many), or a class if it is expanded.

NA	TRBV6-1	NA	TRBJ1-1	TGTGCCAGCAGTCCCCTAGGGGACGCTGAAGCTTTCTTT	CASSPLGDAEAFF
NA	TRBV30	TRBD1	TRBJ2-1	TGTGCCTGGAGCGAAGGGACAGGGGAATTCGATGAGCAGTTCTTC	CAWSEGTGEFDEQFF
NA	TRBV6-5	NA	TRBJ1-2	TGTGCCAGCAGTGAGATGTCTCCTAACTATGGCTACACCTTC	CASSEMSPNYGYTF
once	TRBV5-1	TRBD1	TRBJ1-1	TGCGCCAGCAGCTTTACTGGACAGGGATGGGACACTGAAGCTTTCTTT	CASSFTGQGWDTEAFF
NA	TRBV9	NA	TRBJ2-7	TGTGCCAGCAGCCCCCGGACAGAATCCTACGAGCAGTACTTC	CASSPRTESYEQYF
NA	TRBV11-2	NA	TRBJ1-1	TGTGCCAGCAGCCGCAGCAGGGGTTCGACTGAAGCTTTCTTT	CASSRSRGSTEAFF
NA	TRBV30	NA	TRBJ2-3	TGTGCCTGGACTAAGGCGGGGATCACAGATACGCAGTATTTT	CAWTKAGITDTQYF
NA	TRBV11-2	NA	TRBJ1-1	TGTGCCAGCAGCCAGACAGGGAACACTGAAGCTTTCTTT	CASSQTGNTEAFF
NA	TRBV4-1	TRBD1	TRBJ1-5	TGCGCCAGCAGCCCACGACAGGGAGGCAATCAGCCCCAGCATTTT	CASSPRQGGNQPQHF
once	TRBV11-2	NA	TRBJ2-3	TGTGCCAGCAGCCCCCTAGTGAGTAGCACAGATACGCAGTATTTT	CASSPLVSSTDTQYF
NA	TRBV19	NA	TRBJ1-6	TGTGCCAGTAGTATAGTACGGAGCTCCTATAATTCACCCCTCCACTTT	CASSIVRSSYNSPLHF
NA	TRBV2	NA	TRBJ1-2	TGTGCCAGCAATCCCAGGAACTATGGCTACACCTTC	CASNPRNYGYTF
few	TRBV14	TRBD1	TRBJ2-7	TGTGCCAGCAGCCAATCGCCGGGACAGGGGTCCTACGAGCAGTACTTC	CASSQSPGQGSYEQYF
NA	TRBV6-1	TRBD2	TRBJ2-1	TGTGCCAGCAGTGTCCGACTAGCGGGATCGAATGAGCAGTTCTTC	CASSVRLAGSNEQFF
NA	TRBV7-2	NA	TRBJ1-2	TGTGCCAGCAGCCCCGGGCCGACTAACTATGGCTACACCTTC	CASSPGPTNYGYTF